This T cell receptor (beta chain) was obtained from a study of control samples from healthy donors and cancer patients. Per germline, CDR1 SQVTM and CDR2 ANQGSEA. The germline V and J ends were trimmed by 4 bases and 3 bases, with 7 bases remaining between them. The CDR3 spans 12 residues. Only in-frame clones appear in the TCRdb table, and some are missing; sequencing was by immunoSEQ multiplex PCR. The sample holds tens of thousands of clones, about 85% seen once. This sequence originates from a woman aged 70 to 79 in good health. The J gene is TRBJ2-1, the V gene TRBV29-1; D might be TRBD2 (5 bases). Sequences were obtained from blood. The CDR3 protein is CSVGRLYNEQFF. CDR3 sequence (DNA): TGCAGCGTTGGGAGGCTCTACAATGAGCAGTTCTTC.